The 3 T cell receptor beta chains below were found in one sample sequenced in a study of cytomegalovirus exposure and HLA in healthy donors. Method: immunoSEQ multiplex PCR; TCRdb's copy keeps in-frame clones and lacks some. The sample holds 100,000 to 150,000 clones; about 90% are singletons and the top ten take 1.5% to 2%. The specimen sequenced was PBMCs. The receptors stem from a woman aged 18-29 years in good health and CMV-seronegative.

The rearrangement joins TRBV2 to TRBJ1-6, with 8 positions matching TRBD1. Per the germline V gene, CDR1 is SNHLY and CDR2 is FYNNEI. V lost 2 bases, J lost 11 bases, and 8 bases stayed unmatched. The length of the CDR3 is 15 residues. Here the CDR3 reads CASSESNRGSPPLHF. Written as DNA, the CDR3 is TGTGCCAGCAGTGAAAGTAACAGGGGGAGTCCACCCCTCCACTTT.

The V and J genes are TRBV6-6 and TRBJ1-1; the D gene is possibly TRBD1 (6 bases). The CDR3 has 15 residues. Germline V gene lookup returns CDR1 MNHNY and CDR2 SVGAGI (reference sequence). The V end was cut by 8 bases, the J end by 2 bases, with 18 bases between. The CDR3 is CASHTNLGGNTEAFF. For the CDR3, the DNA is TGTGCCAGCCACACCAACCTAGGGGGAAACACTGAAGCTTTCTTT.

The chain employs TRBV2 and TRBJ2-2; D unclear. The germline gives CDR1 SNHLY, CDR2 FYNNEI. The CDR3 has 13 residues. V was clipped by 8 bases and J by 5 bases, with 12 bases between them. CDR3 amino acids: CASRPGPTGELFF. The CDR3 DNA is TGTGCCAGCCGCCCTGGCCCTACCGGGGAGCTGTTTTTT.